Presented here are 11 T cell receptor beta chains from one specimen sequenced in a study of T cells in women clearing cervical HPV infection. Produced via immunoSEQ multiplex PCR; TCRdb's table is partial and in-frame only. There are around 38,000 clones in the sample, with 7.6% held by the top ten. Sequencing used blood buffy coat. The receptors shown here come from a woman between 18 and 70 years old with a cervical HPV16 infection that either progressed to CIN3+ or cleared (not recorded which).

Regarding this clone: The CDR3 goes on 3 residues after the read ends, and that part is filled in from the germline J gene. The V call is TRBV7-3, the J call TRBJ2-7; TRBD1 might be the D (6 bases). Deletions cut 5 bases from V and 0 bases from J, with 8 bases between. Per the germline V gene, CDR1 is SGHTA and CDR2 is FQGTGA. The CDR3 is 13 residues long. CDR3 in amino acids: CASSPDSSYEQYF. The part of the CDR3 DNA that was read is TGTGCCAGCAGCCCGGACAGCTCCTACGAG.

Of note for this clone: The observed sequence ends 3 residues before the CDR3 terminus, with the missing tail filled in from the germline J gene. The chain employs TRBV10-2 and TRBJ2-2; D gene uncertain. V was pared by 10 bases and J by 4 bases, with 4 bases between. CDR3 length: 10 amino acids. Per the germline V gene, CDR1 is WSHSY and CDR2 is SAAADI. The CDR3 loop reads CATGTGELFF. The part of the CDR3 DNA that was read is TGCGCCACAGGCACCGGGGAG.

In regard to this clone: The read comes to an end 3 residues before the CDR3 does, leaving the germline J gene to fill in the end. The genes are TRBV19 and TRBJ2-7, with TRBD2 as a possible D gene (5 bases). The V gene lost 0 bases and the J gene lost 0 bases, with 6 bases spanning the gap. CDR1 is LNHDA, CDR2 SQIVND, per germline (reference sequence). CDR3 length equals 14 residues. The CDR3 protein is CASSIEAGSYEQYF. CDR3 bases read: TGTGCCAGTAGTATAGAGGCGGGCTCCTACGAG.

Concerning this clone: The read ends 3 residues shy of where the CDR3 ends; the end is completed using the germline J gene. The chain uses TRBV29-1 and TRBJ2-7, with 9 bases lining up with TRBD1. CDR1 and CDR2 (germline): SQVTM, ANQGSEA. V shed 4 bases, J shed 2 bases, and the junction held 6 bases outside the gene matches. This CDR3 region has 14 residues. Partial CDR3 DNA: TGCAGCGTTGTGGTGACAGGGGGGCCCTACGAG. Its translation: CSVVVTGGPYE. The entire CDR3 is CSVVVTGGPYEQYF.

Concerning this clone itself: The observed sequence ends 3 residues before the CDR3 terminus, with the missing tail filled in from the germline J gene. The chain employs TRBV7-2 and TRBJ2-1; D possibly corresponds to TRBD2 (5 bases). The CDR3 is 13 amino acids. Germline CDR1 is SGHTA and CDR2 is FQGNSA. The V and J ends lost 5 bases and 5 bases respectively, with 10 bases between them. The CDR3 reads CASSQSRDNEQFF. CDR3 DNA, as far as it was read: TGTGCCAGCAGCCAGTCGCGGGACAATGAG.

To note about this clone: The CDR3 extends 3 residues past the end of the read, so its final part is completed from the germline J gene. The chain is built from TRBV2 and TRBJ1-1; TRBD1 agrees at 9 bases. Germline values: CDR1 SNHLY, CDR2 FYNNEI. This CDR3 has 13 amino acids. With 7 bases clipped from V and 7 bases from J, the junction kept 7 bases outside the gene matches. This CDR3 reads CASTRDRDGEAFF. CDR3 bases read: TGTGCCAGCACCCGGGACAGGGACGGTGAA.

Turning to this clone: The missing CDR3 end, 3 residues past where the read stops, is filled in from the germline J gene. This chain connects TRBV20-1 to TRBJ1-5; TRBD1 might be the D (5 bases). The CDR3 totals 13 residues. From germline, CDR1 is DFQATT and CDR2 SNEGSKA (reference sequence). V was clipped by 6 bases and J by 0 bases, with 9 bases between them. The CDR3 here is CSAQGYSNQPQHF. The part of the CDR3 DNA that was read is TGCAGTGCCCAGGGTTATAGCAATCAGCCC.

With regard to this clone: The CDR3 end falls 3 residues outside the read, so it is completed with the germline J gene. The chain couples TRBV7-9 to TRBJ2-7; 7 bases agree with TRBD2. V lost 4 bases to trimming and J lost 4 bases; unmatched junction nucleotides: 7. The CDR3 is 14 amino acids. Germline V gives CDR1 SEHNR, CDR2 FQNEAQ (reference sequence). The CDR3 DNA, read in part, is TGTGCCAGCAGCTCGCTGGGGGGGGGTTACGAG. It encodes CASSSLGGGYE. The full CDR3 protein reads CASSSLGGGYEQYF.

On this clone itself: Read coverage stops 3 residues before the CDR3 terminus; the germline J gene supplies the remainder. The gene calls are TRBV7-3 and TRBJ2-3; tentative D call: TRBD1 (6 bases). Per the germline V gene, CDR1 is SGHTA and CDR2 is FQGTGA. The CDR3 has 14 residues. Trimming pared 5 bases from V and 2 bases from J, leaving 11 bases between. CDR3 region: CASSPRDNTDTQYF. Incomplete CDR3 DNA: TGTGCCAGCAGCCCCCGGGACAACACAGATACG.

To note about this clone: The CDR3 is cut off 3 residues early in the read; its end comes from the germline J gene. The chain uses TRBV11-1 and TRBJ2-6; no definite D call. V lost 8 bases and J 0 bases, leaving 8 bases between the germline ends. This CDR3 is 14 amino acids long. In germline, CDR1 is SGHAT, CDR2 FQDESV (reference sequence). The part of the CDR3 DNA that was read is TGTGCCAGCCGTCCTCCCTCTGGGGCCAACGTC. It translates to CASRPPSGANV. The whole CDR3 reads CASRPPSGANVLTF.

With respect to this clone: Read sequence stops 3 residues before the CDR3 end, and the germline J gene provides the missing end. This chain joins TRBV19 and TRBJ1-5; tentative D call: TRBD1 (6 bases). This CDR3 spans 12 amino acids. Trimming took 5 bases from V and 6 from J, leaving 8 bases between them. Germline-derived CDR1 and CDR2 are LNHDA and SQIVND (reference sequence). The CDR3 sequence: CASSEGVQPQHF. Incomplete CDR3 DNA: TGTGCCAGTAGTGAGGGGGTTCAGCCC.